What follows are 8 T cell receptor beta chains derived from one specimen sequenced in a study of regulatory T cells in long-lasting Graves disease. Both iRepertoire HTBI primers and Arm-PCR of CDR3 regions were used to build the TCR beta libraries. TCRdb ran MiXCR on the multiplex PCR reads and lists one entry per CDR3 protein. The repertoire has a few hundred thousand distinct CDR3 sequences, around a quarter of them found once; the top ten carry around 26%. Regarding time point: persistent/refractory GD, antithyroid drugs over 5 years with positive TRAb. Extracted RNA from PBMCs served as the source of the TCR library. This sample comprised peripheral blood mononuclear cells (PBMCs), obtained when the disease was refractory, from a patient treated with antithyroid drugs. These receptors came from a female donor with Graves disease.

This chain links TRBV2 with TRBJ2-1; D may be TRBD2 (5 bases). V shed 1 base and J shed 12 bases, with 16 bases lying between them. The CDR3 spans 14 residues. CDR1 is SNHLY, CDR2 FYNNEI, per germline. Here the CDR3 reads CASSEDRGTDPQFF. For the CDR3, the DNA is TGTGCCAGCAGTGAAGATCGGGGAACGGACCCGCAGTTCTTC.

This clonotype was picked up many times. The chain combines TRBV12-3 or TRBV12-4 with TRBJ1-5; D is possibly TRBD1 (6 bases). V shed 6 bases and J shed 3 bases, with 15 bases lying between them. This CDR3 contains 15 residues. In DNA form, the CDR3 reads TGTGCCAGCAGCATATCCGGGACAATCAATCAGCCCCAGCATTTT. As protein: CASSISGTINQPQHF.

The J gene is TRBJ2-1, the V gene TRBV10-3, with no clear D. The CDR3 loop spans 17 amino acids. Germline V gene lookup returns CDR1 ENHRY and CDR2 SYGVKD. V was pared by 0 bases and J by 0 bases, with 12 bases between. The CDR3 here is CAISESPSASSYNEQFF. CDR3 in DNA: TGTGCCATCAGTGAGTCTCCCAGCGCTAGCTCCTACAATGAGCAGTTCTTC.

The chain is built from TRBV3-1 and TRBJ1-2, with 12 positions matching TRBD1. Unmatched junction bases numbered 8, after V lost 2 bases and J lost 7 bases. The germline CDR1 and CDR2 sequences are LGHDT and YNNKEL (reference sequence). CDR3 length: 16 residues. CDR3 nucleotides: TGTGCCAGCAGCCAACAACCGGGACAGGGGGCGCGTGGCTACACCTTC. Protein: CASSQQPGQGARGYTF.

This clonotype was seen at least ten times. The V call is TRBV2, the J call TRBJ2-5; TRBD2 agrees at 9 bases. The V gene end was trimmed by 3 bases and the J gene end by 4 bases; junction bases not matched to a gene: 6. Germline values: CDR1 SNHLY, CDR2 FYNNEI. CDR3 length equals 15 residues. CDR3 coding DNA: TGTGCCAGCAGTGAGGGCGGGAGGGCACTAGAGACCCAGTACTTC. Its protein product is CASSEGGRALETQYF.

This clonotype was picked up many times. The V gene is TRBV5-4, the J gene TRBJ2-1, with 7 bases matching TRBD2. Germline V gives CDR1 SGHNT, CDR2 YYREEE (reference sequence). CDR3 length: 15 residues. V shed 0 bases and J 4 bases; nucleotides not matched to a gene: 4. CDR3 amino acids: CASSLAASGYNEQFF. The DNA for the CDR3 is TGTGCCAGCAGCTTGGCGGCTAGCGGTTACAATGAGCAGTTCTTC.

A few counts support this clonotype. A junction end diverges from the germline sequence, so it may reflect a read error. The rearrangement joins TRBV12-3 or TRBV12-4 to TRBJ2-5; D is uncertain. The CDR3 consists of 11 residues. The CDR3 DNA follows: TGTGCCGGCAGTTTTGGGGAGACCCAGTACTTC. Its protein product is CAGSFGETQYF.

This clonotype was observed once. A clone one base away is much larger, so this may be a read error. This CDR3 fails to terminate in the conserved phenylalanine or tryptophan, so it likely reflects a read error. The chain recombines TRBV7-3 with TRBJ2-5; D assignment may be TRBD1 or TRBD2 (5 bases each). The V gene's germline CDR1 is SGHTA and CDR2 FQGTGA. V lost 4 bases, J lost 5 bases, and 11 bases lay in between. The CDR3 covers 13 residues. CDR3 in DNA: TGTGCCAGCAGCTACGGGGCGAGGGAGACCCAGTACCTC. Amino acids: CASSYGARETQYL.